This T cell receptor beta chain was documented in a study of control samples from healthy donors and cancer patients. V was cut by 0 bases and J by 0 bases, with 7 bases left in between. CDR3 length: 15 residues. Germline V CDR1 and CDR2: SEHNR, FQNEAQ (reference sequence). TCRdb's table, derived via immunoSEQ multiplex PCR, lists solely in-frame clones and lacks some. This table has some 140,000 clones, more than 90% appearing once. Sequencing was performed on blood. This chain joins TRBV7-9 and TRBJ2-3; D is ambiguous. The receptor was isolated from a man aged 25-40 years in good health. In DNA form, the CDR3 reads TGTGCCAGCAGCTTAGCGCTAAGGAGCACAGATACGCAGTATTTT. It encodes CASSLALRSTDTQYF.